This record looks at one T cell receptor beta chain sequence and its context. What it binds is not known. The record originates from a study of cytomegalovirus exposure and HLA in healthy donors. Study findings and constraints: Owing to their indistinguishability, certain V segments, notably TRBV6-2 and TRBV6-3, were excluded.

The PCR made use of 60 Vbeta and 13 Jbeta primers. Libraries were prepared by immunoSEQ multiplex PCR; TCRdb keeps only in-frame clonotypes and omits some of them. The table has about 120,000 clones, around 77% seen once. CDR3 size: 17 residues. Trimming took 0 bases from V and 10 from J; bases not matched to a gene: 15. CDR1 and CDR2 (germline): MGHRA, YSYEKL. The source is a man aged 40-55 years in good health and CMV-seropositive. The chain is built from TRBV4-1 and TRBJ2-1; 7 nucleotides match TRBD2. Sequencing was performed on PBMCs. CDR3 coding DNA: TGCGCCAGCAGCCAAGACCCGACTAGCTCACTATCGGGGGAGCAGTTCTTC. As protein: CASSQDPTSSLSGEQFF.